Below, 2 T cell receptor beta chains from the same sample are listed, as sequenced in a study of glioma-infiltrating T cells. Using RNA template, CDR3s of TCR alpha and beta were amplified with iRepertoire arm-PCR. TCRdb passed the multiplex PCR reads through MiXCR, listing each CDR3 protein once. The sample lists over 70,000 distinct CDR3 sequences, 20% to 25% seen once, with 5.5% to 7.5% in the top ten. The sequenced sample was glioma tissue, nonneoplastic brain tissue, or PBMCs (not recorded which). The receptors were gathered from a human donor with low-grade glioma or glioblastoma, undergoing nonglioma brain surgery, or in good health (not recorded which).

In this sample, this clonotype turned up many times. The genes are TRBV6-2 or TRBV6-3 and TRBJ2-1; the match to TRBD2 covers 9 bases. Looked up from germline, CDR1 is MNHEY and CDR2 is SVGEGT. CDR3 length equals 15 residues. The ends lost 7 bases at V and 7 bases at J; junction bases unmatched: 11. CDR3 DNA sequence: TGTGCCAGCAATACTCCGGGACTAGCCTTAAATGAGCAGTTCTTC. It codes for CASNTPGLALNEQFF.

This clonotype was picked up many times. This chain uses TRBV10-2 with TRBJ1-5; TRBD1 might be the D (6 bases). CDR1 and CDR2 (germline): WSHSY, SAAADI. V was trimmed by 5 bases and J by 4 bases, leaving 18 bases between them. CDR3 length equals 16 residues. The CDR3 region has the DNA TGCGCCAGCAGTATGAAACAGGGAGGAAGAAATCAGCCCCAGCATTTT. As protein: CASSMKQGGRNQPQHF.